This T cell receptor (beta chain) was sequenced during a study of T-cell reconstitution after alpha-beta-depleted transplantation in children. Study results and limitations: A year post-transplant, T-cell counts and diversity derived mostly from newly produced T cells.

Trimming stripped 0 bases from V and 1 base from J, with 7 bases between. CDR1 DFQATT and CDR2 SNEGSKA come from the germline V gene (reference sequence). The CDR3 has 14 amino acids. Preparation of the TCRbeta library involved a method that used unique molecular identifiers. TCRdb redid the calling of the PCR reads with MiXCR, one entry per CDR3 protein. The data contain fewer than 550,000 distinct CDR3 sequences, about an eighth of them singletons. As for this clonotype: Its antigen is still unknown.

This chain joins TRBV20-1 and TRBJ2-1, with D unresolved. The sequences come from PBMCs, mostly from graft donor cells, collected 180 days after TCRalphabeta/CD19-depleted stem cell transplant. This TCR came from a female patient between 2 and 10 years old who had a stem cell transplant for aplastic anemia, so the T cells may come from the graft donor. CDR3 coding DNA: TGCAGTGCTAGAGAGACGGTTTCCTACAATGAGCAGTTCTTC. Protein product: CSARETVSYNEQFF.